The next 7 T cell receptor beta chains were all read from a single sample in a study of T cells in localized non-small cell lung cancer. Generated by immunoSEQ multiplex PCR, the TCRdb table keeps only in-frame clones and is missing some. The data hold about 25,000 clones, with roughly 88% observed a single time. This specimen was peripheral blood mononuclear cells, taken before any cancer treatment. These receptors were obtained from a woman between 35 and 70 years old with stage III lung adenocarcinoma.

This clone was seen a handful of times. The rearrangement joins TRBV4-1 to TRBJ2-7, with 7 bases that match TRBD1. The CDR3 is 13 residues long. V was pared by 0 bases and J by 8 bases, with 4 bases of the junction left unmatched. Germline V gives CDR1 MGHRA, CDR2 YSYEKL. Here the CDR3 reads CASSQEEGQKQYF. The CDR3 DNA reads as TGCGCCAGCAGCCAAGAAGAGGGACAGAAGCAGTACTTC.

This CDR3 is CASTRVGDTEAFF. As DNA, the CDR3 is TGTGCCAGCACCAGGGTCGGGGACACTGAAGCTTTCTTT. This chain uses TRBV6-1 with TRBJ1-1; D might be TRBD1 (5 bases). Germline CDR1 and CDR2: MNHNS and SASEGT. The CDR3 consists of 13 residues. The V end was cut by 7 bases, the J end by 3 bases, with 12 bases between.

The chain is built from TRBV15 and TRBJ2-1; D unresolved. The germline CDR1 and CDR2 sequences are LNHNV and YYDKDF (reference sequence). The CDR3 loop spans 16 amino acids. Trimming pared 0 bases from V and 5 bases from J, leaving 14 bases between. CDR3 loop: CATSRDRPLAHNEQFF. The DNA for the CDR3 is TGTGCCACCAGCAGAGATCGTCCGTTAGCTCACAATGAGCAGTTCTTC.

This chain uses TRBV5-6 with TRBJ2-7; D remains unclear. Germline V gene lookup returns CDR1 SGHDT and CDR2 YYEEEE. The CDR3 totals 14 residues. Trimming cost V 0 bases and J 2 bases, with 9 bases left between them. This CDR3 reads CASSLVGRTYEQYF. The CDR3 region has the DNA TGTGCCAGCAGCTTGGTTGGCAGAACCTACGAGCAGTACTTC.

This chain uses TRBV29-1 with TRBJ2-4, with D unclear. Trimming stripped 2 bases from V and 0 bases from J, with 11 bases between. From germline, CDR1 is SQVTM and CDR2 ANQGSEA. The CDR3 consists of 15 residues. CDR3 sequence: CSVELAGRAKNIQYF. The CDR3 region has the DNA TGCAGCGTTGAATTGGCAGGCCGAGCCAAAAACATTCAGTACTTC. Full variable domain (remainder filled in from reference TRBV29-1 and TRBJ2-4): SAVISQKPSRDICQRGTSLTIQCQVDSQVTMMFWYRQQPGQSLTLIATANQGSEATYESGFVIDKFPISRPNLTFSTLTVSNMSPEDSSIYLCSVELAGRAKNIQYFGAGTRLSVL.

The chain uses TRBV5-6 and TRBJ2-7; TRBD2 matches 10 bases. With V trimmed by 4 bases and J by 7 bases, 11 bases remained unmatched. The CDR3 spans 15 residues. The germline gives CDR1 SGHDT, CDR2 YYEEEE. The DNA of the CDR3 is TGTGCCAGCAGCAGGCAAGCGGGAGGGCCGAGAGAGCAGTACTTC. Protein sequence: CASSRQAGGPREQYF.

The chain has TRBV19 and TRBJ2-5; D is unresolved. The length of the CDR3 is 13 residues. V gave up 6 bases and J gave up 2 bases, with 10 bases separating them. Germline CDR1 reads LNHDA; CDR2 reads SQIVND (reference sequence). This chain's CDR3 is CASSLSPQETQYF. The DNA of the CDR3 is TGTGCCAGTAGCCTCAGCCCACAAGAGACCCAGTACTTC.